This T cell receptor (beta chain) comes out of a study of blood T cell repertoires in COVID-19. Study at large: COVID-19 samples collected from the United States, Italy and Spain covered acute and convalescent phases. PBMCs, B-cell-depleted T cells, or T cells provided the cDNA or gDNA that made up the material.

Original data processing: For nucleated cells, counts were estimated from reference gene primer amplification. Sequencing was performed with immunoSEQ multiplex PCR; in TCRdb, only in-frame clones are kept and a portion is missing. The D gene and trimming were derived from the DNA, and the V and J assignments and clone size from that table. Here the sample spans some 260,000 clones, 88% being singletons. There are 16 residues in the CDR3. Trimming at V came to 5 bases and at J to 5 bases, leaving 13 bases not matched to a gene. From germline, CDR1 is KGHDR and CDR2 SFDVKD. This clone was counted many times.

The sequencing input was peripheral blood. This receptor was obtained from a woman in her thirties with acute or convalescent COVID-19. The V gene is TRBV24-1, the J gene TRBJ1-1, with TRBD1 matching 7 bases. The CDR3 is CATSATGSGLVTEAFF. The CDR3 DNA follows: TGTGCCACCAGTGCGACAGGGTCCGGTTTGGTGACTGAAGCTTTCTTT.